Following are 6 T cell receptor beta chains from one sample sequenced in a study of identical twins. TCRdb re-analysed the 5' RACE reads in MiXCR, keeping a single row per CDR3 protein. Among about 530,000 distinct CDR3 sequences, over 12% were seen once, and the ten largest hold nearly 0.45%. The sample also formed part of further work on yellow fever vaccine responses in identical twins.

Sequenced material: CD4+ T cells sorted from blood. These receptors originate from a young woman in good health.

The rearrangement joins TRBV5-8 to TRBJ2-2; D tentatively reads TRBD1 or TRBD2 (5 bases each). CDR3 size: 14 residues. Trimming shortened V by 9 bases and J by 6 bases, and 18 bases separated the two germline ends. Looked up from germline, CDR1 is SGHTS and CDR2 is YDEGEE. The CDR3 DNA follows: TGTGCCATCAGACCGGGGCTACTCCCCGGGGAGCTGTTTTTT. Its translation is CAIRPGLLPGELFF.

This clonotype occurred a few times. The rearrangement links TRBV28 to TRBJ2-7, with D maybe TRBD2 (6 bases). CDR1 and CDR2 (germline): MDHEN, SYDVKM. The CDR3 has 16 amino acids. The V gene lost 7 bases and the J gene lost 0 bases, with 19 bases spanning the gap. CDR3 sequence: CASTTSGGGHSYEQYF. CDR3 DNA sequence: TGTGCCAGCACCACTTCCGGGGGAGGCCACTCCTACGAGCAGTACTTC.

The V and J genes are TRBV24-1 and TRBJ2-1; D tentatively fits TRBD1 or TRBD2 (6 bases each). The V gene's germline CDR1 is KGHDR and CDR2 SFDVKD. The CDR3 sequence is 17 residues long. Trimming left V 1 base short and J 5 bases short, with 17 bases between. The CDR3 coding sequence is TGTGCCACCAGTGATTTCAAGAGGGGGGTGGGGGACAATGAGCAGTTCTTC. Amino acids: CATSDFKRGVGDNEQFF.

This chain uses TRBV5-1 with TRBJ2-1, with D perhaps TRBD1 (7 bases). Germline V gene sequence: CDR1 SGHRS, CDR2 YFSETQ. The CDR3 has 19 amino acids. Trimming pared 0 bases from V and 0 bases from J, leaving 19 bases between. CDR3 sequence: CASSLASEGARSSYNEQFF. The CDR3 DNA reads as TGCGCCAGCAGCTTGGCCTCGGAGGGGGCCCGTAGCTCCTACAATGAGCAGTTCTTC.

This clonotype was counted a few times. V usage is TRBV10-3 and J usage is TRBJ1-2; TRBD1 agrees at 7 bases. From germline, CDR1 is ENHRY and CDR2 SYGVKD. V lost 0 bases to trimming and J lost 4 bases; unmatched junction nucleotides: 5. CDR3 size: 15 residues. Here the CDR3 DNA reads TGTGCCATCAGTGAGTCGGGGACAGATGTCTATGGCTACACCTTC. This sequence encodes CAISESGTDVYGYTF.

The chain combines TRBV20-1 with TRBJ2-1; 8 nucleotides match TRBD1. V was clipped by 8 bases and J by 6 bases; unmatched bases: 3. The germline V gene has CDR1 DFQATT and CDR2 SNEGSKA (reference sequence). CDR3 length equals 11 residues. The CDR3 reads CSRTGFNEQFF. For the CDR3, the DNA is TGCAGTCGGACAGGGTTCAATGAGCAGTTCTTC.